This entry lists 30 T cell receptor beta chains sequenced from one sample in a study of T cells in localized non-small cell lung cancer. The method was immunoSEQ multiplex PCR; TCRdb's version includes in-frame clones alone and lacks a portion of them. The sample holds 72,000 or so clones; about four fifths are singletons and the top ten take approximately 13%. The sequences come from peripheral blood, collected before any cancer treatment. The receptors stem from a female donor of 60 years or more with stage I lung adenocarcinoma.

The chain couples TRBV29-1 to TRBJ1-1; 8 bases fit TRBD1. Germline V gene data show CDR1 as SQVTM and CDR2 as ANQGSEA. V shed 6 bases, J shed 5 bases, and the junction held 8 bases outside the gene matches. This CDR3 is built from 13 residues. The CDR3 region has the DNA TGCAGCGTGGACAGGGAGGCGACGACTGAAGCTTTCTTT. It yields the protein CSVDREATTEAFF. The whole variable domain, filled in from reference TRBV29-1 and TRBJ1-1, reads SAVISQKPSRDICQRGTSLTIQCQVDSQVTMMFWYRQQPGQSLTLIATANQGSEATYESGFVIDKFPISRPNLTFSTLTVSNMSPEDSSIYLCSVDREATTEAFFGQGTRLTVV.

This chain uses TRBV19 with TRBJ2-7; 9 bases map to TRBD1. CDR1 and CDR2 from the germline V gene are LNHDA and SQIVND (reference sequence). The CDR3 has 14 residues. V lost 6 bases, J lost 2 bases, and 5 bases stayed unmatched. The CDR3 region has the DNA TGTGCCAGTAGCCCGGGACAGGGACCCTACGAGCAGTACTTC. Its translation is CASSPGQGPYEQYF.

The chain combines TRBV7-9 with TRBJ2-7; TRBD1 matches 9 bases. The germline V gene has CDR1 SEHNR and CDR2 FQNEAQ (reference sequence). This CDR3 region has 16 residues. The J segment lost 4 bases and the V segment lost 5 bases, leaving 12 bases of the junction unmatched. The CDR3 nucleotides are TGTGCCAGCAGCCCCCGGCCTGGGACAGGGTTATACGAGCAGTACTTC. Translated, it gives CASSPRPGTGLYEQYF.

This sequence joins TRBV10-3 and TRBJ2-1, with 9 bases lining up with TRBD2. Germline values: CDR1 ENHRY, CDR2 SYGVKD. This CDR3 contains 18 residues. J gave up 6 bases and V 0 bases, and 12 bases lay outside the gene matches. The CDR3 reads CAISESTPGGGGANEQFF. The CDR3 DNA sequence: TGTGCCATCAGTGAGTCAACGCCGGGAGGCGGGGGGGCCAATGAGCAGTTCTTC.

This chain joins TRBV15 and TRBJ2-1; no firm D call. The CDR3 contains 14 residues. With 6 bases removed from V and 0 bases from J, the gap between germline ends came to 9 bases. Looked up from germline, CDR1 is LNHNV and CDR2 is YYDKDF (reference sequence). CDR3 DNA: TGTGCCACCAGTGGGCAGAGCTCCTACAATGAGCAGTTCTTC. It is translated as CATSGQSSYNEQFF.

V usage is TRBV5-4 and J usage is TRBJ1-2; D is perhaps TRBD1 (6 bases). V was trimmed by 4 bases and J by 7 bases, leaving 20 bases between them. The CDR3 extends over 15 amino acids. CDR1 is SGHNT and CDR2 is YYREEE in the germline V gene (reference sequence). The CDR3 loop reads CASSPTPTGSGGYTF. CDR3 nucleotides: TGTGCCAGCAGCCCGACTCCGACAGGTTCGGGTGGCTACACCTTC.

This clone was seen a single time. The chain is built from TRBV19 and TRBJ1-4, with TRBD1 identical over 8 bases. CDR3 length: 14 amino acids. The V gene's germline CDR1 is LNHDA and CDR2 SQIVND (reference sequence). V shed 9 bases, J shed 8 bases, and the junction held 11 bases outside the gene matches. The CDR3 DNA is TGTGCCAGCCTGGCTCGACAGGGGTACGAAAAACTGTTTTTT. Residues: CASLARQGYEKLFF.

J is TRBJ2-2 and V is TRBV4-2, with 7 nucleotides matching TRBD1. CDR3 length: 18 residues. V gave up 1 base and J gave up 0 bases; unmatched junction bases: 8. Germline loops: CDR1 LGHNA, CDR2 YNFKEQ. The CDR3 DNA is TGTGCCAGCAGCCAAGGTTGGAGGCAGGGGGCGAACACCGGGGAGCTGTTTTTT. Residues: CASSQGWRQGANTGELFF.

This chain links TRBV5-1 with TRBJ1-6; D gene unclear. Looked up from germline, CDR1 is SGHRS and CDR2 is YFSETQ. The V and J ends lost 2 bases and 7 bases respectively, with 10 bases between them. CDR3 length: 14 residues. The CDR3 DNA sequence: TGCGCCAGCAGCTTTGACGGCGCGAATTCACCCCTCCACTTT. Translation gives CASSFDGANSPLHF.

This clone has only one observation. The rearrangement uses TRBV29-1 and TRBJ2-1; 8 bases agree with TRBD2. Germline V gene sequence: CDR1 SQVTM, CDR2 ANQGSEA. Trimming cost V 4 bases and J 4 bases; bases outside gene matches: 3. The CDR3 runs to 13 residues. The CDR3 bases are TGCAGCGTTGTCCGGGGGGGTTACAATGAGCAGTTCTTC. Its protein product is CSVVRGGYNEQFF.

This sequence joins TRBV6-1 and TRBJ1-3; D unresolved. Germline lookup yields CDR1 MNHNS and CDR2 SASEGT. CDR3 length: 12 amino acids. With 8 bases removed from V and 4 bases from J, the gap between germline ends came to 9 bases. The CDR3 DNA reads as TGTGCCAGCGGGGATCCCGGAAACACCATATATTTT. Translating gives CASGDPGNTIYF.

J is TRBJ2-1 and V is TRBV4-1; 12 bases match TRBD2. The CDR3 is 15 residues long. The J segment lost 8 bases and the V segment lost 1 base, leaving 3 bases of the junction unmatched. CDR1 is MGHRA, CDR2 YSYEKL, per germline. The CDR3 nucleotides read TGCGCCAGCAGCCAAGTGACTAGCGGGGGAGATGAGCAGTTCTTC. Translating it yields CASSQVTSGGDEQFF.

The chain carries TRBV19 and TRBJ1-1, with D uncertain. Germline V lookup: CDR1 LNHDA, CDR2 SQIVND (reference sequence). The CDR3 sequence is 13 residues long. The germline V and J ends were trimmed by 8 bases and 4 bases, with 14 bases remaining between them. CDR3 nucleotide sequence: TGTGCCAGTTTAAGCAGGTTCATCACTGAAGCTTTCTTT. Its translation is CASLSRFITEAFF.

J is TRBJ1-2 and V is TRBV30; 10 nucleotides align to TRBD1. Unmatched junction bases numbered 6, after V lost 2 bases and J lost 6 bases. Germline V lookup: CDR1 GTSNPN, CDR2 SVGIG (reference sequence). The CDR3 has 14 amino acids. The CDR3: CAWSQDRGENGYTF. The CDR3 DNA is TGTGCCTGGAGTCAGGACAGGGGGGAAAATGGCTACACCTTC.

The chain recombines TRBV7-9 with TRBJ1-2; D is undetermined. Trimming took off 3 bases at V and 6 bases at J, with 14 bases between the two ends. This CDR3 contains 14 residues. The germline V gene encodes CDR1 SEHNR and CDR2 FQNEAQ (reference sequence). The CDR3, as DNA: TGTGCCAGCAGCTTCGAGAATCCCGGAAATGGCTACACCTTC. Encoded protein: CASSFENPGNGYTF.

The chain is built from TRBV28 and TRBJ1-6, with TRBD1 matching over 9 bases. V shed 7 bases, J shed 3 bases, and the junction held 1 base outside the gene matches. Germline CDR1 and CDR2: MDHEN and SYDVKM. The CDR3 consists of 14 residues. The CDR3 bases are TGTGCCAGCAAGGACAGGGGCTATAATTCACCCCTCCACTTT. This gives the protein CASKDRGYNSPLHF.

The chain carries TRBV19 and TRBJ2-5; possibly TRBD2 for D (6 bases). This CDR3 is built from 13 residues. V lost 2 bases and J lost 5, with 9 bases in between. In germline, CDR1 is LNHDA, CDR2 SQIVND (reference sequence). The CDR3 nucleotides are TGTGCCAGTAGTATACGGCTAGCGGAGACCCAGTACTTC. Residues: CASSIRLAETQYF.

This sequence joins TRBV7-9 and TRBJ2-2; 7 bases are a match to TRBD1. V shed 7 bases and J 5 bases; nucleotides not matched to a gene: 19. The germline CDR1 and CDR2 sequences are SEHNR and FQNEAQ (reference sequence). This CDR3 spans 18 amino acids. CDR3 residues: CASTLGWSGQRPTGELFF. The CDR3 DNA follows: TGTGCCAGCACTCTCGGGTGGTCGGGACAGAGACCTACCGGGGAGCTGTTTTTT. The full variable domain, with the rest looked up from reference TRBV7-9 and TRBJ2-2, is DTGVSQNPRHKITKRGQNVTFRCDPISEHNRLYWYRQTLGQGPEFLTYFQNEAQLEKSRLLSDRFSAERPKGSFSTLEIQRTEQGDSAMYLCASTLGWSGQRPTGELFFGEGSRLTVL.

V usage is TRBV21-1 and J usage is TRBJ1-1; the listed D gene, TRBD1, was not tested against the DNA. TRBV21-1 is marked as a pseudogene. The length of the CDR3 is 14 residues. In DNA, the CDR3 is TGTGCCAGCAGCAGAACAGGGTTGAACACTGAAGCTTTCTTT. Amino acid sequence: CASSRTGLNTEAFF.

The chain links TRBV11-1 to TRBJ1-2; D possibly corresponds to TRBD1 (6 bases). Germline assignment: CDR1 SGHAT and CDR2 FQDESV (reference sequence). V gave up 3 bases and J gave up 6 bases, with 11 bases separating them. The CDR3 consists of 13 residues. The CDR3 protein is CASSFTGSDGYTF. CDR3 DNA: TGTGCCAGCAGCTTTACAGGGTCCGATGGCTACACCTTC.

The chain uses TRBV6-5 and TRBJ2-7; TRBD1 matches 9 bases. The CDR3 covers 15 residues. Trimming cost V 8 bases and J 2 bases; bases outside gene matches: 10. Germline V gives CDR1 MNHEY, CDR2 SVGAGI. CDR3 sequence reads: CASCTLGQGTYEQYF. The CDR3 DNA reads as TGTGCCAGCTGTACACTTGGACAGGGGACCTACGAGCAGTACTTC.

The genes are TRBV27 and TRBJ1-1; TRBD1 matches at 8 bases. This CDR3 region has 16 residues. In germline, CDR1 is MNHEY, CDR2 SMNVEV (reference sequence). Losses at the gene ends were 6 bases for V and 1 base for J; bases not matched to a gene: 10. Here the CDR3 reads CASRPDRGIRNTEAFF. The CDR3 nucleotides are TGTGCCAGCAGGCCCGACAGGGGTATACGGAACACTGAAGCTTTCTTT.

Sample share makes this clone medium-sized. The rearrangement links TRBV28 to TRBJ2-7; 7 bases match TRBD1. This CDR3 comprises 14 residues. Trimming cost V 3 bases and J 0 bases; bases outside gene matches: 2. The germline V gene encodes CDR1 MDHEN and CDR2 SYDVKM. The CDR3 nucleotides read TGTGCCAGCAGTTTCAGGGGGAACTCCTACGAGCAGTACTTC. Amino acids: CASSFRGNSYEQYF.

V is TRBV9 and J is TRBJ2-3, with D possibly being TRBD2 (6 bases). Germline assignment: CDR1 SGDLS and CDR2 YYNGEE. The V end lost 4 bases, the J end lost 1 base, and 16 bases lay between the germline ends. This CDR3 is 16 amino acids long. The CDR3 nucleotides read TGTGCCAGCAGCCCTCGGAGGGGCAGTGGCACAGATACGCAGTATTTT. Translating gives CASSPRRGSGTDTQYF.

This clone came up a few times. The genes are TRBV11-2 and TRBJ1-3; tentatively, D is TRBD1 (5 bases). Per the germline V gene, CDR1 is SGHAT and CDR2 is FQNNGV. The CDR3 is 15 residues long. Trimming cost V 5 bases and J 1 base, with 12 bases left between them. The CDR3 loop reads CASSGDRLSGNTIYF. The CDR3 region has the DNA TGTGCCAGCAGCGGAGACAGACTTTCTGGAAACACCATATATTTT.

The chain has TRBV6-5 and TRBJ2-7, with TRBD1 identical over 8 bases. CDR1 MNHEY and CDR2 SVGAGI come from the germline V gene. The CDR3 spans 13 residues. The V gene end was trimmed by 6 bases and the J gene end by 1 base; junction bases not matched to a gene: 2. The CDR3 here is CASSRQGSYEQYF. The CDR3 nucleotides read TGTGCCAGCAGCAGACAGGGGTCCTACGAGCAGTACTTC.

The chain uses TRBV29-1 and TRBJ2-7; 8 bases match TRBD2. Trimming removed 6 bases from V and 3 bases from J; junction bases left unmatched: 16. CDR1 and CDR2 (germline): SQVTM, ANQGSEA. The CDR3 is made up of 16 amino acids. The chain's CDR3 is CSVARGGDSRIYEQYF. CDR3 bases: TGCAGCGTGGCCCGGGGGGGGGACTCCAGGATCTACGAGCAGTACTTC.

This rearrangement joins TRBV19 to TRBJ2-1; 11 nucleotides line up with TRBD2. V was clipped by 4 bases and J by 8 bases; unmatched bases: 4. Germline V gives CDR1 LNHDA, CDR2 SQIVND (reference sequence). This CDR3 is built from 14 residues. The CDR3 region has the DNA TGTGCCAGTAGTAGAACTAGCGGGAGAGATGAGCAGTTCTTC. This sequence encodes CASSRTSGRDEQFF.

The rearrangement joins TRBV15 to TRBJ2-7; no clear D gene. The germline V gene has CDR1 LNHNV and CDR2 YYDKDF (reference sequence). V dropped 0 bases and J dropped 6 bases, with 6 bases sitting between them. The CDR3 sequence is 12 residues long. CDR3: CATSRDGREQYF. The DNA of the CDR3 is TGTGCCACCAGCAGAGATGGCCGCGAGCAGTACTTC.

This clone appeared a few times. The rearrangement links TRBV7-9 to TRBJ1-3; a possible D gene is TRBD1 (6 bases). In germline, CDR1 is SEHNR, CDR2 FQNEAQ (reference sequence). The CDR3 extends over 16 amino acids. V lost 6 bases to trimming and J lost 0 bases, with 15 bases between them. CDR3 loop: CASSIGQPNSGNTIYF. CDR3 DNA sequence: TGTGCCAGCAGTATCGGACAGCCAAACTCTGGAAACACCATATATTTT.